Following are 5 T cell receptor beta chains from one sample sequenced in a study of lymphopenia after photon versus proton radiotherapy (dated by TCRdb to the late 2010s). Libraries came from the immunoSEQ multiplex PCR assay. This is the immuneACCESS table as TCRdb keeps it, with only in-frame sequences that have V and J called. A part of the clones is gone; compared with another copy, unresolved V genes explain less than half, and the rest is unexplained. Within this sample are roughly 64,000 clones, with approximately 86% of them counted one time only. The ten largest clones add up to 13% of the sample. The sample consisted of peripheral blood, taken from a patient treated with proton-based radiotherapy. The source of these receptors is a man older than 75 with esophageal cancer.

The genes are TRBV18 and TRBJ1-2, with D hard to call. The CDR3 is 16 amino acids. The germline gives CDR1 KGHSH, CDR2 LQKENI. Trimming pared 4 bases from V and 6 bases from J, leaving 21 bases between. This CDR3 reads CASSQEMGDLGHGYTF. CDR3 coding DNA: TGTGCCAGCTCACAAGAAATGGGCGATCTCGGGCATGGCTACACCTTC.

CDR3 in amino acids: CASSEFGNQPQHF. The CDR3 region has the DNA TGTGCCAGCAGTGAATTTGGGAATCAGCCCCAGCATTTT. V is TRBV25-1 and J is TRBJ1-5; D unresolved. The germline CDR1 and CDR2 sequences are MGHDK and SYGVNS. With 1 base removed from V and 4 bases from J, the gap between germline ends came to 5 bases. This CDR3 has 13 residues.

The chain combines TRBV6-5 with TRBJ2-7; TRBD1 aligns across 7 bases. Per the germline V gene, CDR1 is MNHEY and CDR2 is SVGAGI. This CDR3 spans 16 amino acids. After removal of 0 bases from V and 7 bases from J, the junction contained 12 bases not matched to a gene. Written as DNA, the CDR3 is TGTGCCAGCAGTTACTCCAGAATCCGACAGGGTCAGGAGCAGTACTTC. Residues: CASSYSRIRQGQEQYF.

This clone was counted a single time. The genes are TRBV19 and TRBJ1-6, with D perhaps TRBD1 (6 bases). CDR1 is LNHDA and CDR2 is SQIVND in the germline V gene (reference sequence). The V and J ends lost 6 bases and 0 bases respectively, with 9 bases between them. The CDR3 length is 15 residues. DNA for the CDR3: TGTGCCAGTAGGAGGGGGGTCTCCTATAATTCACCCCTCCACTTT. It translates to CASRRGVSYNSPLHF.

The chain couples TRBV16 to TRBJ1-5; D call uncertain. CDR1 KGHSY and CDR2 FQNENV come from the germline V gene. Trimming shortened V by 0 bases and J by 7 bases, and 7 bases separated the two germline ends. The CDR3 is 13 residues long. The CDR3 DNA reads TGTGCCAGCAGCCAATCAAAATCCCAGCCCCAGCATTTT. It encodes CASSQSKSQPQHF.